What follows are 22 T cell receptor beta chains derived from one specimen sequenced in a study of blood T cells in healthy people across ages. A sample-barcoded 5' primer and a J-beta primer mix were used in a second PCR of roughly 6 to 11 cycles. TCRdb reprocessed the 5' RACE reads with MiXCR, giving one entry per CDR3 protein. Here the sample spans about 1.8 million distinct CDR3 sequences, roughly 50% being singletons. The sample was blood. These receptors were collected from a woman aged 40-49 years in good health.

This clonotype was counted only a few times. This sequence joins TRBV20-1 and TRBJ2-6, with D unresolved. Trimming took off 5 bases at V and 2 bases at J, with 13 bases between the two ends. This CDR3 contains 15 residues. Germline CDR1 reads DFQATT; CDR2 reads SNEGSKA (reference sequence). CDR3 region: CSAAPAQPGANVLTF. The CDR3 DNA follows: TGCAGTGCTGCCCCAGCCCAGCCTGGGGCCAACGTCCTGACTTTC.

Comments on this clonotype: The junction shows a germline mismatch at one end, possibly a read error. The gene calls are TRBV12-3 or TRBV12-4 and TRBJ2-2; 11 nucleotides line up with TRBD2. The CDR3 consists of 15 residues. The CDR3 nucleotides read TGTGCCAGCAGTTTGACTAGCGGGGTTAAAGGGGAGCTGTATTTT. Translation: CASSLTSGVKGELYF.

Points on this clonotype: This may come from a read error, since a much larger clone is one base off. The gene calls are TRBV28 and TRBJ2-4; D unresolved. TRBJ2-7 matches the DNA end more closely, so the J call is doubtful. Germline V gives CDR1 MDHEN, CDR2 SYDVKM. CDR3 length equals 13 residues. The CDR3 here is CASSLGPIDEQYF. The CDR3 DNA is TGTGCCAGCAGTTTGGGCCCCATTGACGAGCAGTACTTC.

This clonotype was detected a few times. CDR3 protein: CASSLAARGRETQYF. The CDR3 nucleotides are TGTGCCAGCAGTTTAGCCGCGCGGGGACGGGAGACCCAGTACTTC. The gene calls are TRBV28 and TRBJ2-5; maybe TRBD2 (6 bases). This CDR3 spans 15 amino acids. Looked up from germline, CDR1 is MDHEN and CDR2 is SYDVKM. Trimming took 2 bases from V and 5 from J, leaving 15 bases between them.

This clonotype was recorded once. The V call is TRBV11-2, the J call TRBJ2-7, with D possibly matching TRBD1 (6 bases). Germline CDR1 SGHAT, CDR2 FQNNGV. The CDR3 covers 15 residues. Trimming cost V 5 bases and J 7 bases, with 21 bases left between them. The CDR3 nucleotides are TGTGCCAGCAGCCCCCTCTTGGACAGCCGAGTGGAGCAGTACTTC. Its translation is CASSPLLDSRVEQYF.

There are a few counts of this clonotype. The CDR3 DNA sequence: TGTGCCAGCAGTTTGGACGGATTGGGAAGCAATCAGCCCCAGCATTTT. Protein: CASSLDGLGSNQPQHF. The chain employs TRBV2 and TRBJ1-5; D gene ambiguous. Germline assignment: CDR1 SNHLY and CDR2 FYNNEI. This CDR3 is built from 16 residues. With 5 bases removed from V and 1 base from J, the gap between germline ends came to 15 bases.

This clonotype was recorded a few times. The chain is built from TRBV4-1 and TRBJ2-5; 8 bases are a match to TRBD1. V lost 2 bases to trimming and J lost 5 bases; unmatched junction nucleotides: 4. The CDR3 extends over 14 amino acids. CDR1 is MGHRA and CDR2 is YSYEKL in the germline V gene. For the CDR3, the DNA is TGCGCCAGCAGCCAACAGGGGGCTCCGGAGACCCAGTACTTC. Encoded protein: CASSQQGAPETQYF.

The gene calls are TRBV4-1 and TRBJ1-4, with D unresolved. Trimming removed 3 bases from V and 5 bases from J, with 7 bases in between. The CDR3 has 13 residues. Germline lookup yields CDR1 MGHRA and CDR2 YSYEKL. This CDR3 reads CASSHLSNEKLFF. DNA of the CDR3: TGCGCCAGCAGCCACCTGAGCAATGAAAAACTGTTTTTT.

This chain links TRBV4-3 with TRBJ2-6; D unresolved. From germline, CDR1 is LGHNA and CDR2 YSLEER. The CDR3 sequence is 15 residues long. The V and J ends lost 4 bases and 2 bases respectively, with 9 bases between them. CDR3: CASSPRNAGANVLTF. The CDR3 DNA follows: TGCGCCAGCAGCCCACGAAACGCTGGGGCCAACGTCCTGACTTTC.

In this sample, this clonotype turned up a few times. The chain uses TRBV20-1 and TRBJ2-5; tentatively, D is TRBD1 (5 bases). This CDR3 has 16 residues. The V gene lost 1 base and the J gene lost 2 bases, with 17 bases spanning the gap. The germline V gene has CDR1 DFQATT and CDR2 SNEGSKA (reference sequence). The CDR3 nucleotides read TGCAGTGCTAGAGCTTTTACAGGCCCCTTACAAGAGACCCAGTACTTC. It yields the protein CSARAFTGPLQETQYF.

The CDR3 DNA reads as TGCGCCAGCAGCCAAGGGAGCGGGGGGGCCATTTATGAGCAGTTCTTC. As protein: CASSQGSGGAIYEQFF. The chain has TRBV4-3 and TRBJ2-1; TRBD2 matches at 10 bases. Trimming took 1 base from V and 8 from J; bases not matched to a gene: 8. This CDR3 is built from 16 residues. Germline loops: CDR1 LGHNA, CDR2 YSLEER.

The V call is TRBV28, the J call TRBJ1-2, with D tentatively TRBD1 (6 bases). Trimming took 6 bases from V and 2 from J, leaving 19 bases between them. The CDR3 is 16 amino acids. The germline gives CDR1 MDHEN, CDR2 SYDVKM. CDR3 sequence reads: CASSLPGHPTNYGYTF. CDR3 nucleotides: TGTGCCAGCAGCCTCCCGGGACATCCTACCAACTATGGCTACACCTTC.

This clonotype was seen a few times. The rearrangement uses TRBV20-1 and TRBJ2-4; 9 bases fit TRBD1. V shed 1 base and J 6 bases; nucleotides not matched to a gene: 4. The CDR3 is 14 residues long. CDR1 DFQATT and CDR2 SNEGSKA come from the germline V gene (reference sequence). The CDR3 DNA is TGCAGTGCTAGAGGTCCGGGACAGGGAAACATTCAGTACTTC. Translation: CSARGPGQGNIQYF.

This clonotype has a handful of counts. The J gene is TRBJ1-2, the V gene TRBV29-1; unclear D gene. The CDR3 loop spans 12 amino acids. The V and J ends lost 2 bases and 6 bases respectively, with 10 bases between them. Germline V lookup: CDR1 SQVTM, CDR2 ANQGSEA. DNA of the CDR3: TGCAGCGTTGAATCCCCGAGTGATGGCTACACCTTC. It is translated as CSVESPSDGYTF.

This chain uses TRBV21-1 with TRBJ1-5; TRBD1 is the table's D call, not checked against the DNA. TRBV21-1 is a pseudogene locus. This CDR3 is built from 15 residues. The CDR3 spells CASSIPIRVDQPQHF. DNA of the CDR3: TGTGCCAGCAGCATCCCCATCAGGGTCGATCAGCCCCAGCATTTT.

The gene calls are TRBV20-1 and TRBJ1-2; 10 bases fit TRBD1. Germline CDR1 and CDR2: DFQATT and SNEGSKA (reference sequence). This CDR3 is built from 15 residues. V trimming: 6 bases; J trimming: 12 bases; junction bases outside the gene matches: 19. CDR3 sequence: CSALEPGQGSNGHTF. CDR3 nucleotide sequence: TGCAGTGCCCTGGAGCCGGGACAGGGGTCCAATGGTCACACCTTC.

The chain links TRBV7-2 to TRBJ1-2, with 8 bases identical to TRBD1. The CDR3 has 16 residues. V lost 2 bases, J lost 7 bases, and 12 bases stayed unmatched. Germline V lookup: CDR1 SGHTA, CDR2 FQGNSA. As DNA, the CDR3 is TGTGCCAGCAGCTTAAGGAGAGATAGACAGGGGAGTGGCTACACCTTC. The encoded protein is CASSLRRDRQGSGYTF.

Only a few counts were recorded for this clonotype. The V and J genes are TRBV7-2 and TRBJ2-4; no firm D call. This CDR3 is built from 12 residues. The germline V gene encodes CDR1 SGHTA and CDR2 FQGNSA. Trimming removed 1 base at V and 9 bases at J, with 7 bases between. In DNA, the CDR3 is TGTGCCAGCAGCTTAGTCCCAGGCATTCAGTACTTC. This codes for CASSLVPGIQYF. Complete variable domain (other parts from reference TRBV7-2 and TRBJ2-4): GAGVSQSPSNKVTEKGKDVELRCDPISGHTALYWYRQSLGQGLEFLIYFQGNSAPDKSGLPSDRFSAERTGGSVSTLTIQRTQQEDSAVYLCASSLVPGIQYFGAGTRLSVL.

This clonotype was detected once. J is TRBJ2-5 and V is TRBV6-5; 8 bases line up with TRBD1. The germline CDR1 and CDR2 sequences are MNHEY and SVGAGI. The CDR3 length is 17 residues. V dropped 2 bases and J dropped 5; count of bases not matched to a gene: 13. The CDR3: CASSYIGGQGGWETQYF. In DNA, the CDR3 is TGTGCCAGCAGTTACATCGGAGGACAGGGCGGTTGGGAGACCCAGTACTTC.

This clonotype was counted a few times. The V call is TRBV14, the J call TRBJ2-7; D is uncertain. V gave up 0 bases and J gave up 5 bases, with 11 bases separating them. The CDR3 covers 14 residues. The germline CDR1 and CDR2 sequences are SGHDN and FVKESK. The CDR3 DNA reads as TGTGCCAGCAGCCAAGATCAGTCTTTCCACGAGCAGTACTTC. It is translated as CASSQDQSFHEQYF.

This clonotype came up a few times. The junction departs from the called germline gene at one end, perhaps through a read error. J is TRBJ2-5 and V is TRBV19; unclear D gene. This CDR3 contains 14 residues. CDR1 LNHDA and CDR2 SQIVND come from the germline V gene (reference sequence). CDR3 nucleotide sequence: TGTGCCAGTAGTATTATTCCGCACCAAGGGACCCAGTACTTC. Its translation: CASSIIPHQGTQYF.

The rearrangement uses TRBV10-3 and TRBJ2-3; 11 bases fit TRBD1. The ends lost 5 bases at V and 3 bases at J; junction bases unmatched: 7. The CDR3 has 16 residues. Germline-derived CDR1 and CDR2 are ENHRY and SYGVKD. The CDR3 sequence is CAISPRDRGKTDTQYF. The CDR3 nucleotides read TGTGCCATCAGTCCAAGGGACAGGGGGAAAACAGATACGCAGTATTTT.